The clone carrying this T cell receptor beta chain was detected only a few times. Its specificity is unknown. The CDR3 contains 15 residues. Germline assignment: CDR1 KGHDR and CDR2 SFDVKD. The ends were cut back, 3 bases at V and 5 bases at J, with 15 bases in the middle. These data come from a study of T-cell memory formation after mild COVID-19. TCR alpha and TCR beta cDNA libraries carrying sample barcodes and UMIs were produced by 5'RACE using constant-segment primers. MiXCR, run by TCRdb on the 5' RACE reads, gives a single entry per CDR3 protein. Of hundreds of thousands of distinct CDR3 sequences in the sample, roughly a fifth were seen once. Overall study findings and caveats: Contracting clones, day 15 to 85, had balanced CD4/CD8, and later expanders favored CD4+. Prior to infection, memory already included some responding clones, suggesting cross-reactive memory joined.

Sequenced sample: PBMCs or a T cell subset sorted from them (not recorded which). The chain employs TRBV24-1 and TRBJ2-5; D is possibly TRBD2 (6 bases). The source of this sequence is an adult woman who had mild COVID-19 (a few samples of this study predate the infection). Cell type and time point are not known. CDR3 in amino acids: CATSDPPPGEETQYF. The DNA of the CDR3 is TGTGCCACCAGTGATCCCCCGCCGGGGGAGGAGACCCAGTACTTC.